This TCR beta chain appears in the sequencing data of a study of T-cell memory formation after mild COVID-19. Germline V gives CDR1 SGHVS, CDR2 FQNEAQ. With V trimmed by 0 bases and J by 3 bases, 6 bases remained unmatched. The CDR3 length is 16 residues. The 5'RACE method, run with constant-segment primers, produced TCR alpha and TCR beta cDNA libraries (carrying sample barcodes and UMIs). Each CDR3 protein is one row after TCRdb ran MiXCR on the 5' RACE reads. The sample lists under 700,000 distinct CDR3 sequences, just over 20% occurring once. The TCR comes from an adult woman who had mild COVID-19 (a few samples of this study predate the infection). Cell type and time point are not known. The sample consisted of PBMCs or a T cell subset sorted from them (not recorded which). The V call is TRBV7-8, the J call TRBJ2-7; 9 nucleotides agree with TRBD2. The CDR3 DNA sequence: TGTGCCAGCAGCTTAGCGGGGGGACTAGCTATCTACGAGCAGTACTTC. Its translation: CASSLAGGLAIYEQYF.